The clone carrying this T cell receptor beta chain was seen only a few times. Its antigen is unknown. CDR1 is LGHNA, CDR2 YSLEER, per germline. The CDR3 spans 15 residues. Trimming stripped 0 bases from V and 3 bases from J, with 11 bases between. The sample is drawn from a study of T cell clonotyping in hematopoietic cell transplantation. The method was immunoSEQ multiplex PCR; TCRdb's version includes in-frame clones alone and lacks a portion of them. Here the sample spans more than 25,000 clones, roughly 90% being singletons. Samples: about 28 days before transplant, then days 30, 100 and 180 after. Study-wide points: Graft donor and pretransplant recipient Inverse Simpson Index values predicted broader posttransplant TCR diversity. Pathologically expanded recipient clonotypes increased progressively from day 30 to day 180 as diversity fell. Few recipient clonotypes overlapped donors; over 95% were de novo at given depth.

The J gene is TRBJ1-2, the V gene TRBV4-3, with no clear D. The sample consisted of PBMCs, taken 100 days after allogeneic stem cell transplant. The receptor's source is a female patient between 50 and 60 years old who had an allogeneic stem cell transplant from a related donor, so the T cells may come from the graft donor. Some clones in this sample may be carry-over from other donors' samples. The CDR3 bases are TGCGCCAGCAGCCAAGATCTCCAAACGGACTATGGCTACACCTTC. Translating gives CASSQDLQTDYGYTF.